This record covers a single T cell receptor (beta chain). Its antigen remains unidentified. The junction differs from germline at one of its ends, possibly a read error. The sample belongs to a study of CD8+CD57+ T cells in acquired aplastic anemia. Whole-study context: The sorted CD4+ and CD8+ cells yielded an average around 3.2 ug of DNA.

The CDR3 spans 13 residues. Germline V gene lookup returns CDR1 SGHTA and CDR2 FQGNSA. Genomic DNA constituted the template upon which TCR beta VDJ and CDR3 profiling was performed. TCRdb reprocessed the reads with MiXCR, giving one entry per CDR3 protein. The sample records roughly 250,000 distinct CDR3 sequences, around 82% being singletons. Study conclusions and caveats: A significant difference in CD8+ Simpson's diversity between patients and controls was not found.

Selection for sequencing was limited to patients who had shown CD8+CD57+ cell expansion by flow cytometry. By the time of blood sampling, patients had still received no therapy. V gene TRBV7-2 combines with J gene TRBJ2-1, with D unclear. This TCR came from a human donor with aplastic anemia. Sequencing was carried out using sorted CD4+, CD8+, or CD8+CD57+ T cells (not recorded which) from PBMCs. The CDR3 sequence: CASSYHPVHTALF. In nucleotides, the CDR3 is TGTGCCAGCAGCTATCATCCAGTCCATACGGCCCTCTTC.